The sequence of this T cell receptor (beta chain) was determined in a study of monozygotic twins with inflammatory bowel disease. The germline CDR1 and CDR2 sequences are MGHDK and SYGVNS. CDR3 length: 15 residues. TCRdb processed the 5' RACE reads again and assigns one entry to each CDR3 protein, with no DNA. The sample table includes about 330,000 distinct CDR3 sequences. The sample taken for sequencing was blood. This clonotype originated in a human donor with ulcerative colitis or Crohn's disease, or a healthy co-twin of an affected twin (not recorded which). This rearrangement joins TRBV25-1 to TRBJ1-1. The CDR3 protein is CASSEWSGSRTEAFF.